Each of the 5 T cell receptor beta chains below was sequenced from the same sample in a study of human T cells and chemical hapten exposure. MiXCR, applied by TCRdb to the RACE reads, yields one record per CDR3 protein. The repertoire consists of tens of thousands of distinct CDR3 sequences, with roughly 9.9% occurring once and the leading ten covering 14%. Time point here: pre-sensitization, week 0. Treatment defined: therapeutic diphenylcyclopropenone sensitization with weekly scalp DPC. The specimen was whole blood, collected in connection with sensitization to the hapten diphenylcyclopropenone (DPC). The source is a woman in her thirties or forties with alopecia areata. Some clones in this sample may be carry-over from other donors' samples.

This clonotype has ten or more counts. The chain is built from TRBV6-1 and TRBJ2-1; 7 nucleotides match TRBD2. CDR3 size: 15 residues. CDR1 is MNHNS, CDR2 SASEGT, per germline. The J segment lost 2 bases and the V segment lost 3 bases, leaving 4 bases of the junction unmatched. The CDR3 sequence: CASSDSTSPYNEQFF. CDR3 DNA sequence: TGTGCCAGCAGTGATTCGACTAGCCCCTACAATGAGCAGTTCTTC.

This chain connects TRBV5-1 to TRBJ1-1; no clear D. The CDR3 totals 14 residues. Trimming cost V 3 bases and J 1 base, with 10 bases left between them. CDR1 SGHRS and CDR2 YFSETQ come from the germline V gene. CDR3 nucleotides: TGCGCCAGCAGCTCGGCTGTCTCGAACACTGAAGCTTTCTTT. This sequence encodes CASSSAVSNTEAFF.

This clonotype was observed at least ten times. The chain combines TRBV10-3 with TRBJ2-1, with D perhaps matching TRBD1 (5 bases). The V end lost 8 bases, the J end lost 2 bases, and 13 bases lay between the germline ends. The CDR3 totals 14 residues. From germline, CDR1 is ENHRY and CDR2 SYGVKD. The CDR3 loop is CAISSGATYNEQFF. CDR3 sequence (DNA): TGTGCCATCTCCAGTGGGGCTACCTACAATGAGCAGTTCTTC.

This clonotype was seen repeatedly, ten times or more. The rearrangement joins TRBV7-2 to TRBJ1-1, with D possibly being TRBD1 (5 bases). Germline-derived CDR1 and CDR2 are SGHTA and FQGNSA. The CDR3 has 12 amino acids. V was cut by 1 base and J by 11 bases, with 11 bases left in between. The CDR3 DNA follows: TGTGCCAGCAGCTTAGTACAGGCTAGGGCTTTCTTT. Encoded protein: CASSLVQARAFF.

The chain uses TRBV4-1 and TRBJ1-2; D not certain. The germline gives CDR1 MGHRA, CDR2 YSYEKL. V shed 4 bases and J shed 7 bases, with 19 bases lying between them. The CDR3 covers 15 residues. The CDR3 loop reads CASSPDRVTRRGYTF. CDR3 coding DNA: TGCGCCAGCAGCCCCGACCGGGTAACCCGGCGTGGCTACACCTTC.